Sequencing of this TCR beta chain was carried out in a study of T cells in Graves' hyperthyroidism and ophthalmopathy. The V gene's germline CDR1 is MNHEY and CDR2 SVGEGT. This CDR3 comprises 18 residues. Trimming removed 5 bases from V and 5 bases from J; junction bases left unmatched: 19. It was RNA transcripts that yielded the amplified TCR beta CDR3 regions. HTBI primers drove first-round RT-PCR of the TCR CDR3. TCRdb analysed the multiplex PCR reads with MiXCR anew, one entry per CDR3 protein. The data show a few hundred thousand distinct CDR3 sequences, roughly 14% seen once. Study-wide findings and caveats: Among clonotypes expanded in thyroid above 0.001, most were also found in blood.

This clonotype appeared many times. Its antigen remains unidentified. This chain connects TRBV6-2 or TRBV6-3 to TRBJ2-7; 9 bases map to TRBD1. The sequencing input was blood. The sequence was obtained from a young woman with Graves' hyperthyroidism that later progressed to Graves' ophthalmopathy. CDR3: CASSRPGTGLSGIHEQYF. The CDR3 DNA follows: TGTGCCAGCAGTCGACCCGGGACAGGGTTGAGCGGCATCCACGAGCAGTACTTC.